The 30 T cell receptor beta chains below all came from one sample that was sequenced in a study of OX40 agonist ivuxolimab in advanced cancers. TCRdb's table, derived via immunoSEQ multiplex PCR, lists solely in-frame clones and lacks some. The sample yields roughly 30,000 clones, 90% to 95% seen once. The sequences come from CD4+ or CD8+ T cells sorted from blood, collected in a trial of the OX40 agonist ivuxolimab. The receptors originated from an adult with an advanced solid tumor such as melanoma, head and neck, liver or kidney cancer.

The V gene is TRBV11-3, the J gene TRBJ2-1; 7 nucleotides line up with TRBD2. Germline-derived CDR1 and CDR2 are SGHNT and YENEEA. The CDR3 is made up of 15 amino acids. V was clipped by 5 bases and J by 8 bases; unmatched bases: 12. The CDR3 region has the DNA TGTGCCAGCAGCCGGTGGGGGGGACGGGAGGATGAGCAGTTCTTC. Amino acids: CASSRWGGREDEQFF.

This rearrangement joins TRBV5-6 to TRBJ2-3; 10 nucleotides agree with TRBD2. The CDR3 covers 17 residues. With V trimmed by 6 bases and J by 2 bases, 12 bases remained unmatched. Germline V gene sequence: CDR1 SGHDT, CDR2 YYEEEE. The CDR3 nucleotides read TGTGCCAGCACCTATGGGGGTGGACTAGCGGCCACAGATACGCAGTATTTT. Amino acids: CASTYGGGLAATDTQYF.

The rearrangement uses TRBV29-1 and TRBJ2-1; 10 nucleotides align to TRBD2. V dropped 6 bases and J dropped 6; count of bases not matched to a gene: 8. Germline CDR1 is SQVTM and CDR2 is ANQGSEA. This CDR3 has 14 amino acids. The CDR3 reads CSVVIAGGINEQFF. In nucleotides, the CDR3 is TGCAGCGTCGTAATAGCGGGAGGAATCAATGAGCAGTTCTTC.

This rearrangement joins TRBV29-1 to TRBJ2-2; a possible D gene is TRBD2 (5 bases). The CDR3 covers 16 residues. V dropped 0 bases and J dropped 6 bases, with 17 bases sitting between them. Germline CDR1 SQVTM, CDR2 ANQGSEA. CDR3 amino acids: CSVEDPTTGRAGELFF. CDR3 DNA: TGCAGCGTTGAAGATCCCACAACGGGAAGAGCCGGGGAGCTGTTTTTT.

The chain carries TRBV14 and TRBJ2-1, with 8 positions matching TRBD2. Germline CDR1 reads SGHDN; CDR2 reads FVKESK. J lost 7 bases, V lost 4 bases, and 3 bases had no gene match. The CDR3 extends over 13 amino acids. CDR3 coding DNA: TGTGCCAGCAGCCCGACTAGCGTAAATGAGCAGTTCTTC. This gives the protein CASSPTSVNEQFF.

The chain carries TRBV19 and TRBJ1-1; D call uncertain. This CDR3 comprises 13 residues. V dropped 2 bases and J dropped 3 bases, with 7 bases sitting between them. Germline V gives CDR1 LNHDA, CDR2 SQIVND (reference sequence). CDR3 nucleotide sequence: TGTGCCAGTAGTATAACGGGGTACACTGAAGCTTTCTTT. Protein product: CASSITGYTEAFF. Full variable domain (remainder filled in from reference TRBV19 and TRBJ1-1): DGGITQSPKYLFRKEGQNVTLSCEQNLNHDAMYWYRQDPGQGLRLIYYSQIVNDFQKGDIAEGYSVSREKKESFPLTVTSAQKNPTAFYLCASSITGYTEAFFGQGTRLTVV.

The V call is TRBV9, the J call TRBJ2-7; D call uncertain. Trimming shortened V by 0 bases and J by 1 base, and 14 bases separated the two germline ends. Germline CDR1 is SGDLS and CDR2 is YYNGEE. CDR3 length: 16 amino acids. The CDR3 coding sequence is TGTGCCAGCAGCGTAGGGGAAGGGATGGGATCCTACGAGCAGTACTTC. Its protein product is CASSVGEGMGSYEQYF.

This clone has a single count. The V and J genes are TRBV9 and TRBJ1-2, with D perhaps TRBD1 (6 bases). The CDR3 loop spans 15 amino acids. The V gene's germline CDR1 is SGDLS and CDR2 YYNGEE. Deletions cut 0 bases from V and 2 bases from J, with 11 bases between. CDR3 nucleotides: TGTGCCAGCAGCGTAGGGGACATGAGCAACTATGGCTACACCTTC. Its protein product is CASSVGDMSNYGYTF. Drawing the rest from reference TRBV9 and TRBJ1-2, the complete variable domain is DSGVTQTPKHLITATGQRVTLRCSPRSGDLSVYWYQQSLDQGLQFLIQYYNGEERAKGNILERFSAQQFPDLHSELNLSSLELGDSALYFCASSVGDMSNYGYTFGSGTRLTVV.

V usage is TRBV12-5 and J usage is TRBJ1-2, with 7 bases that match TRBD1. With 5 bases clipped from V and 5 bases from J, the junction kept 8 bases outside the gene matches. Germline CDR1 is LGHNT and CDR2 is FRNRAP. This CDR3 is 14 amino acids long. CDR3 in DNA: TGTGCTAGTGGTCCCAGCACAGGGGTGTATGGCTACACCTTC. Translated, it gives CASGPSTGVYGYTF.

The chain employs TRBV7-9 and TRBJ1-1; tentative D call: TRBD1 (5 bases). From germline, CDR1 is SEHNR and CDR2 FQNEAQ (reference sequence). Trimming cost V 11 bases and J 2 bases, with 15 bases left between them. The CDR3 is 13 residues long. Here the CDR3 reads CASMGPGNTEAFF. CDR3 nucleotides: TGTGCCTCAATGGGGCCGGGTAACACTGAAGCTTTCTTT.

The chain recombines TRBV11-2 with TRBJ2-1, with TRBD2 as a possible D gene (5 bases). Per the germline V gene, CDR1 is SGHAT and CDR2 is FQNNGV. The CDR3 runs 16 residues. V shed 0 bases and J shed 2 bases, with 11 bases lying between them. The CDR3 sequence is CASSLEPADTYNEQFF. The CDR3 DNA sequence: TGTGCCAGCAGCTTAGAACCAGCGGATACCTACAATGAGCAGTTCTTC.

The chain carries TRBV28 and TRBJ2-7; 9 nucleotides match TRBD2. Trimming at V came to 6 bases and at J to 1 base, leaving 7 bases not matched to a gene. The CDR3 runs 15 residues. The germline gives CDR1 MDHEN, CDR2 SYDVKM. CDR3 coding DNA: TGTGCCAGCAGGACTAGCGGAGCACCTTCCTACGAGCAGTACTTC. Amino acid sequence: CASRTSGAPSYEQYF.

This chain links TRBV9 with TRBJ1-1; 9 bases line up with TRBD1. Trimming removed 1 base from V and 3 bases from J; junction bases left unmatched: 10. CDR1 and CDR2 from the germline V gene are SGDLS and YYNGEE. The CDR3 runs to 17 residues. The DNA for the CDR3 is TGTGCCAGCAGCGTATACACGGGACAGGGAACGGACACTGAAGCTTTCTTT. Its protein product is CASSVYTGQGTDTEAFF.

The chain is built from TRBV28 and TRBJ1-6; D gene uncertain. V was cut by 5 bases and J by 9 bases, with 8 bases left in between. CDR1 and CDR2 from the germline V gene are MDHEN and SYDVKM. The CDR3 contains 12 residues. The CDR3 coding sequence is TGTGCCAGCAGTACGGAACCTTCACCCCTCCACTTT. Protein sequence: CASSTEPSPLHF.

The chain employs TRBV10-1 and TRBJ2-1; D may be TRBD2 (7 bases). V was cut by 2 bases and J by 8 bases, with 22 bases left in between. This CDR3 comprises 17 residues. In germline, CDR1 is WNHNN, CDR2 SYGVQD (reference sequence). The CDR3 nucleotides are TGCGCCAGCAGTGAGGGGGGCTGGCTAGCGGCCCGGGATGAGCAGTTCTTC. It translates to CASSEGGWLAARDEQFF.

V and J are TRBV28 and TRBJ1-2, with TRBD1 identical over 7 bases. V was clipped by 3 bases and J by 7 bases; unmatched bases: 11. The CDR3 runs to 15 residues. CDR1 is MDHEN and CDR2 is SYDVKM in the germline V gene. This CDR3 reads CASSFRQGGLIGYTF. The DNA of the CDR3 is TGTGCCAGCAGTTTCCGGCAGGGGGGTTTAATTGGCTACACCTTC.

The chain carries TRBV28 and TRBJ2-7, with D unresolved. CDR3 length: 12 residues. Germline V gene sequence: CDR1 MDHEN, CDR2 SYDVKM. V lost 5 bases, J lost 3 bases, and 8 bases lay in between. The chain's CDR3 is CASSPNFYEQYF. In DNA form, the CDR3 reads TGTGCCAGCAGTCCCAACTTCTACGAGCAGTACTTC.

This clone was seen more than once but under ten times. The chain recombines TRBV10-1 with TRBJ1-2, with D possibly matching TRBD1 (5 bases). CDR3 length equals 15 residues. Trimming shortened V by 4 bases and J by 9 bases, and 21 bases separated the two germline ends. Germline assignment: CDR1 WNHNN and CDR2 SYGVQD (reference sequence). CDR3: CASSGGPSGCVSYTF. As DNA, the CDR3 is TGCGCCAGCAGTGGGGGACCGAGCGGGTGCGTGAGCTACACCTTC.

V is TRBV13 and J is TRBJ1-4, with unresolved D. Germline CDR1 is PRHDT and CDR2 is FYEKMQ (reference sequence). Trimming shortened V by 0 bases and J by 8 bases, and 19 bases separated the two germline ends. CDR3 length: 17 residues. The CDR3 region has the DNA TGTGCCAGCAGCTTAGGCAAATTAGGGTGGCTAGAAGAAAAACTGTTTTTT. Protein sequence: CASSLGKLGWLEEKLFF.

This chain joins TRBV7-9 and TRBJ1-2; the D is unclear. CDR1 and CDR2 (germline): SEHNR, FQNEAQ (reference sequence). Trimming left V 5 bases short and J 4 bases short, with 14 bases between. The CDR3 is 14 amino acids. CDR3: CASSDIWGTYGYTF. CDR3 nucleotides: TGTGCCAGCAGCGATATATGGGGAACCTATGGCTACACCTTC. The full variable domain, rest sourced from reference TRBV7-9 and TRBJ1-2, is DTGVSQNPRHKITKRGQNVTFRCDPISEHNRLYWYRQTLGQGPEFLTYFQNEAQLEKSRLLSDRFSAERPKGSFSTLEIQRTEQGDSAMYLCASSDIWGTYGYTFGSGTRLTVV.

The CDR3 nucleotides are TGTGCCAGCAGCTCAGTGGTGGGGCAAGATAGCTACACCTTC. As protein: CASSSVVGQDSYTF. The chain joins TRBV9 to TRBJ1-2; a possible D gene is TRBD1 (5 bases). Trimming cost V 4 bases and J 9 bases, with 19 bases left between them. The CDR3 is 14 amino acids. CDR1 SGDLS and CDR2 YYNGEE come from the germline V gene.

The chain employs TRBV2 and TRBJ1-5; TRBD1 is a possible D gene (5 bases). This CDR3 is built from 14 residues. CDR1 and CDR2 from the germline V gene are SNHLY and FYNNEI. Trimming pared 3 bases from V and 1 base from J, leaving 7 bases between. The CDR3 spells CASSEQGSNQPQHF. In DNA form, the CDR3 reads TGTGCCAGCAGTGAGCAGGGCAGCAATCAGCCCCAGCATTTT.

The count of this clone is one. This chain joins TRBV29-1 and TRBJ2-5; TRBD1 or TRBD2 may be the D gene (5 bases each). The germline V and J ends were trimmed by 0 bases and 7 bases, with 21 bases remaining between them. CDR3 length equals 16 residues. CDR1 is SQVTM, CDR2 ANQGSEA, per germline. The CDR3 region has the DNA TGCAGCGTTGAAGACCGGGGCCCGACATTCATGGGGACCCAGTACTTC. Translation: CSVEDRGPTFMGTQYF.

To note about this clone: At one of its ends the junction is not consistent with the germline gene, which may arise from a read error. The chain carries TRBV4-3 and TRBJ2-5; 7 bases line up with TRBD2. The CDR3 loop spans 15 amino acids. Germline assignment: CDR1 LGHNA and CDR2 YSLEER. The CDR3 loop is CASSQEGLPQEAQYF. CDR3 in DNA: TGCGCCAGCAGCCAAGAGGGACTACCCCAAGAGGCCCAGTACTTC.

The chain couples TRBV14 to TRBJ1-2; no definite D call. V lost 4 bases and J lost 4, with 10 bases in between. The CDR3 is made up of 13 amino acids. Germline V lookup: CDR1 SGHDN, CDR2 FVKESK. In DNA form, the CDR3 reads TGTGCCAGCAGCCCGGCAAACAGCTATGGCTACACCTTC. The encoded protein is CASSPANSYGYTF.

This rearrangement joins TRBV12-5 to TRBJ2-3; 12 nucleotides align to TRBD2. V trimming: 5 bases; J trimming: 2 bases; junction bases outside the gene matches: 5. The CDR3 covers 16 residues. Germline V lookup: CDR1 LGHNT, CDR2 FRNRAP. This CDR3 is CASGPTSGSDTDTQYF. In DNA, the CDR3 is TGTGCTAGTGGTCCGACTAGCGGGAGTGACACAGATACGCAGTATTTT.

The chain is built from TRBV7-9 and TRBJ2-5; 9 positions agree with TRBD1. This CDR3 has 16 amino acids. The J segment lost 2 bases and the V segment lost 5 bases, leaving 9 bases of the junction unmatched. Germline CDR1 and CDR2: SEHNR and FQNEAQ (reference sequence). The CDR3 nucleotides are TGTGCCAGCAGCCCGCCGGACAGGGGTGTTCAAGAGACCCAGTACTTC. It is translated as CASSPPDRGVQETQYF.

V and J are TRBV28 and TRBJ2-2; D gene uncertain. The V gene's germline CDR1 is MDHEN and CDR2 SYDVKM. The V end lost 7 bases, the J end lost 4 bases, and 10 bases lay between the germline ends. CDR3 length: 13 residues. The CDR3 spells CASKSGSTGELFF. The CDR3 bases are TGTGCCAGCAAATCCGGGTCCACCGGGGAGCTGTTTTTT.

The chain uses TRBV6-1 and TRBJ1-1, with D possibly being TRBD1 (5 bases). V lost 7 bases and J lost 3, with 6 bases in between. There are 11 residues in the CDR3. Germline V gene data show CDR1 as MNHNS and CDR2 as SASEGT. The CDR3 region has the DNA TGTGCCAGCAAAGGGGACACTGAAGCTTTCTTT. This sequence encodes CASKGDTEAFF.

In DNA form, the CDR3 reads TGTGCCAGCAGCCAAGATAGGGCAGTTCTATACCAAGAGACCCAGTACTTC. Its translation is CASSQDRAVLYQETQYF. The chain recombines TRBV14 with TRBJ2-5; no clear D. V lost 0 bases, J lost 0 bases, and 14 bases lay in between. CDR1 SGHDN and CDR2 FVKESK come from the germline V gene. CDR3 length: 17 amino acids.